The table lists the clone carrying this T cell receptor beta chain with many counts. Its antigen is undetermined. These data originate in a study of T-cell reconstitution after alpha-beta-depleted transplantation in children. This CDR3 comprises 15 residues. CDR1 is LGHNA, CDR2 YSLEER, per germline. Trimming removed 0 bases at V and 2 bases at J, with 11 bases between. As it was prepared, the TCRbeta library received unique molecular identifiers. TCRdb reprocessed the PCR reads with MiXCR, giving one entry per CDR3 protein. The sample shows approximately 490,000 distinct CDR3 sequences, about 10% of them seen only once. Study-wide results and caveats: Several hundred rapidly expanded clones from non-depleted graft cells reportedly supplied alpha-beta T cells about two months post-transplant. T-cell numbers and diversity, one year after transplant, stemmed largely from T cells that were newly produced.

This chain joins TRBV4-3 and TRBJ2-7, with D perhaps TRBD1 or TRBD2 (5 bases each). Here the sequenced sample was PBMCs, taken before TCRalphabeta/CD19-depleted stem cell transplant. This TCR was sampled from a child under 10 years old with inherited bone marrow failure, due to receive a stem cell transplant. CDR3 protein: CASSQDSGRAYEQYF. The CDR3 DNA reads TGCGCCAGCAGCCAAGATTCAGGGAGAGCCTACGAGCAGTACTTC.